Here is one TCR beta chain with its context. The junction and the germline gene differ at one end; a read error may be behind it. These data originate in a study of response to subunit inactivated influenza vaccine. Germline-derived CDR1 and CDR2 are SGHVS and FQNEAQ. The CDR3 loop spans 16 amino acids. Each CDR3 protein is one row after TCRdb ran MiXCR on the RT-PCR reads. This sample carries more than 200,000 distinct CDR3 sequences, 9.5% to 15% of them seen once, and the ten largest clones take less than 8.5%. The chain links TRBV7-8 to TRBJ1-2; unclear D gene. Sequences were derived from non-naive T cells sorted from PBMCs, sampled approximately 15 days before vaccination. The TCR comes from a man aged 50 to 60 who received an inactivated influenza vaccine. CDR3 region: CTSSSKASTDFYGYTF. CDR3 DNA: TGTACCAGCAGCTCGAAGGCCTCGACCGACTTCTATGGCTACACCTTC.